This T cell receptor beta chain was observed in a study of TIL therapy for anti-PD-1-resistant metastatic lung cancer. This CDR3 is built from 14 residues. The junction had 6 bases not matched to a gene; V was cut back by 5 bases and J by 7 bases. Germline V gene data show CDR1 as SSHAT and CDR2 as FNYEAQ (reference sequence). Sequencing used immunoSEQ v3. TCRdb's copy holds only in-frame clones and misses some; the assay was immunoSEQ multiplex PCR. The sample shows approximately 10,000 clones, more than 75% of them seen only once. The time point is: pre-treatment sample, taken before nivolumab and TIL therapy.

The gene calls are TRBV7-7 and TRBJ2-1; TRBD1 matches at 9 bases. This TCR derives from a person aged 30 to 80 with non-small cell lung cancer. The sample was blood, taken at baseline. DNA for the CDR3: TGTGCCAGCAGCCGGGACAGGGTGGGGAATGAGCAGTTCTTC. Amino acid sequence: CASSRDRVGNEQFF.